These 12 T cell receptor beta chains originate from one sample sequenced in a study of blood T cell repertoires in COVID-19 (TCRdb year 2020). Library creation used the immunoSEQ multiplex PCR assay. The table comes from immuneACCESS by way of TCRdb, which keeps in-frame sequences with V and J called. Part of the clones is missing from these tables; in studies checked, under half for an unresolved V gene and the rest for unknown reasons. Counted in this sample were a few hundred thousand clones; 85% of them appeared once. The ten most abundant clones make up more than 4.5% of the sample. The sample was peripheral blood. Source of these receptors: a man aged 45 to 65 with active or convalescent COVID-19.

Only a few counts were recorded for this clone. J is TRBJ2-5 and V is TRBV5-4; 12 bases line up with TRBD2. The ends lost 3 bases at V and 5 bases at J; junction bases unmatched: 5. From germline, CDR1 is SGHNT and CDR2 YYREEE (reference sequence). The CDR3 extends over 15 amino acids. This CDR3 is CASSSMTSGSETQYF. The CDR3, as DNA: TGTGCCAGCAGCTCTATGACTAGCGGGAGCGAGACCCAGTACTTC.

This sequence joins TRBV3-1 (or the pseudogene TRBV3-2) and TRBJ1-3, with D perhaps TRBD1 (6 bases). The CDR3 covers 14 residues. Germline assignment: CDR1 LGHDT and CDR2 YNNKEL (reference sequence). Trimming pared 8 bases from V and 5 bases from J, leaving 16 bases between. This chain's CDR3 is CASSLRGSRNTIYF. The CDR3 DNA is TGTGCCAGCTCCCTGAGGGGGTCTAGAAACACCATATATTTT.

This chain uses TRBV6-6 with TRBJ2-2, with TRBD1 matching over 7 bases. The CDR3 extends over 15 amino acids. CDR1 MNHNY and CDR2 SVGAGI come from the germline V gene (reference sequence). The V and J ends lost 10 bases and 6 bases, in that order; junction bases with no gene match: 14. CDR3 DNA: TGTGCCACCACCCAGACAGGGACGGAGTCCGGGGAGCTGTTTTTT. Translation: CATTQTGTESGELFF.

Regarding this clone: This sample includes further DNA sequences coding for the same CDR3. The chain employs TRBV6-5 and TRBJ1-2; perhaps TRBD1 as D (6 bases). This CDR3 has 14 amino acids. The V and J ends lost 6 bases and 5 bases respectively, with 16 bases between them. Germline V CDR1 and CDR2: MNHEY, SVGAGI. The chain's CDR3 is CASRQDGTPYGYTF. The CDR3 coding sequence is TGTGCCAGCAGACAGGACGGGACACCGTATGGCTACACCTTC.

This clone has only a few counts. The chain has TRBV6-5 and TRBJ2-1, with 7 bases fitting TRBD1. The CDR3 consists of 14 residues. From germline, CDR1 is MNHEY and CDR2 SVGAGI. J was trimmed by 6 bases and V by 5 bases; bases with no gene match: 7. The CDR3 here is CASSPYRGTNEQFF. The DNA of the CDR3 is TGTGCCAGCAGTCCTTACAGGGGTACCAATGAGCAGTTCTTC.

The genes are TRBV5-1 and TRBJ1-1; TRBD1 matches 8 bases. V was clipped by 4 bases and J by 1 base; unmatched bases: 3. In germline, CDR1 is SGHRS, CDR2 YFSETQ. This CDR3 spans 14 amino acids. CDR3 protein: CASSEQGGNTEAFF. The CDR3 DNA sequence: TGCGCCAGCAGCGAACAGGGGGGGAACACTGAAGCTTTCTTT.

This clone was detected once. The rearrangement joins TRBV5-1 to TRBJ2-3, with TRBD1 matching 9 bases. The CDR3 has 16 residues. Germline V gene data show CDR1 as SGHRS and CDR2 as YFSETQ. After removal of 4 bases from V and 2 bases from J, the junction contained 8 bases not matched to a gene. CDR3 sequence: CASSSSGTGPTDTQYF. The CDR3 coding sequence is TGCGCCAGCAGCAGCTCCGGGACAGGGCCCACAGATACGCAGTATTTT.

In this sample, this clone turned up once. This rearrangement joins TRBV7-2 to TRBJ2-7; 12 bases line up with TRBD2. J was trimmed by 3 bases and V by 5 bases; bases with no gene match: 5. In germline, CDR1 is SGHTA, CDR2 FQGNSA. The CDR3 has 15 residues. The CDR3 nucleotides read TGTGCCAGCAGCCCCCCGGGACTAGCGGGCTACGAGCAGTACTTC. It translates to CASSPPGLAGYEQYF.

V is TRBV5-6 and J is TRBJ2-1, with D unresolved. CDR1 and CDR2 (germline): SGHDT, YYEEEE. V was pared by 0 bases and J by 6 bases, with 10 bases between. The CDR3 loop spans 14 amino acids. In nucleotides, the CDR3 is TGTGCCAGCAGCTTGGGGCTAGTCGCCAATGAGCAGTTCTTC. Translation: CASSLGLVANEQFF.

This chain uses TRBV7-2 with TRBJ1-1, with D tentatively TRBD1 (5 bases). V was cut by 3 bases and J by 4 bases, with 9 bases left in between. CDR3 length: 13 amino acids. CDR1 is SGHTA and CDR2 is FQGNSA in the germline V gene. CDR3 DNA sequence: TGTGCCAGCAGCTTTCCGGGGGGCACTGAAGCTTTCTTT. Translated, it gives CASSFPGGTEAFF.

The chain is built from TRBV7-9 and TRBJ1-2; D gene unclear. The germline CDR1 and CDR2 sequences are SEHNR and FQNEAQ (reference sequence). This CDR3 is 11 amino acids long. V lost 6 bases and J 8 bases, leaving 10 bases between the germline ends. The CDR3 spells CASSLGGGYTF. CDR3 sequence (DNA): TGTGCCAGCAGTCTAGGTGGAGGCTACACCTTC.

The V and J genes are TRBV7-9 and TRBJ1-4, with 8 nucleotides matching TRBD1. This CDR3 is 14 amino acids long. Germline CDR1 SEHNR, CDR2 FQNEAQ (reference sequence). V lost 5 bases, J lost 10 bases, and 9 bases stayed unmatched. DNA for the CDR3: TGTGCCAGCAGCCCCTCGGGGACAGGACCAAAACTGTTTTTT. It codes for CASSPSGTGPKLFF.